These 15 T cell receptor beta chains were sequenced from one sample in a study of lymphopenia after photon versus proton radiotherapy. Libraries were prepared by immunoSEQ multiplex PCR; TCRdb keeps only in-frame clonotypes and omits some of them. The data hold some 31,000 clones, with 84% observed a single time. Sequencing was performed on peripheral blood, taken from a patient treated with proton-based radiotherapy. The receptors originated from a woman aged 70-85 years with pancreatic cancer.

The chain recombines TRBV28 with TRBJ1-2; D ambiguous. V was clipped by 2 bases and J by 8 bases, with 12 bases between them. The germline V gene encodes CDR1 MDHEN and CDR2 SYDVKM. CDR3 length equals 13 residues. For the CDR3, the DNA is TGTGCCAGCAGTTTAAGGAGCTCAGCCGGCTACACCTTC. This codes for CASSLRSSAGYTF.

The chain joins TRBV18 to TRBJ1-1, with D perhaps TRBD1 (6 bases). This CDR3 has 14 amino acids. CDR1 and CDR2 (germline): KGHSH, LQKENI. V was shortened by 5 bases and J by 4 bases, with 14 bases between the two germline ends. CDR3 bases: TGTGCCAGCTCAGTACAGGGAGGCGGCACTGAAGCTTTCTTT. It translates to CASSVQGGGTEAFF.

This sequence joins TRBV19 and TRBJ2-7; 13 bases line up with TRBD2. The CDR3 length is 18 residues. V dropped 5 bases and J dropped 3; count of bases not matched to a gene: 13. Germline CDR1 LNHDA, CDR2 SQIVND (reference sequence). The CDR3 here is CASSRLPGTSGTSYEQYF. The CDR3 bases are TGTGCCAGTAGTCGCCTCCCTGGGACTAGCGGGACCAGCTACGAGCAGTACTTC. Full variable domain (rest looked up from reference TRBV19 and TRBJ2-7): DGGITQSPKYLFRKEGQNVTLSCEQNLNHDAMYWYRQDPGQGLRLIYYSQIVNDFQKGDIAEGYSVSREKKESFPLTVTSAQKNPTAFYLCASSRLPGTSGTSYEQYFGPGTRLTVT.

V is TRBV4-3 and J is TRBJ2-7, with D perhaps matching TRBD1 (6 bases). CDR1 and CDR2 (germline): LGHNA, YSLEER. The CDR3 sequence is 14 residues long. Trimming cost V 0 bases and J 6 bases, with 12 bases left between them. CDR3 sequence: CASSQDGPRGEQYF. The CDR3 nucleotides read TGCGCCAGCAGCCAAGACGGCCCCAGGGGCGAGCAGTACTTC.

This clone was detected a few times. The junction does not match germline at one end; this may be a read error. V and J are TRBV19 and TRBJ1-1; D is ambiguous. This CDR3 is 12 amino acids long. Germline-derived CDR1 and CDR2 are LNHDA and SQIVND (reference sequence). The CDR3 reads CASRIGNTEAFF. The CDR3 DNA is TGTGCCAGTAGGATAGGGAACACTGAAGCTTTCTTT. Based on the CDR3 plus reference TRBV19 and TRBJ1-1, the full variable domain is DGGITQSPKYLFRKEGQNVTLSCEQNLNHDAMYWYRQDPGQGLRLIYYSQIVNDFQKGDIAEGYSVSREKKESFPLTVTSAQKNPTAFYLCASRIGNTEAFFGQGTRLTVV.

The chain combines TRBV28 with TRBJ1-1; the D gene is possibly TRBD1 (6 bases). CDR1 and CDR2 from the germline V gene are MDHEN and SYDVKM. CDR3 length: 15 amino acids. Trimming left V 4 bases short and J 4 bases short, with 16 bases between. CDR3 protein: CASSSPTGLGTEAFF. The CDR3 coding sequence is TGTGCCAGCAGTTCCCCTACAGGGTTAGGCACTGAAGCTTTCTTT.

This chain connects TRBV18 to TRBJ2-1; D not certain. Germline V gene sequence: CDR1 KGHSH, CDR2 LQKENI. This CDR3 is 12 amino acids long. With 1 base removed from V and 5 bases from J, the gap between germline ends came to 3 bases. The CDR3 protein is CASSPRNNEQFF. The CDR3 coding sequence is TGTGCCAGCTCACCACGGAACAATGAGCAGTTCTTC.

The chain is built from TRBV6-6 and TRBJ1-6; maybe TRBD1 (5 bases). The germline gives CDR1 MNHNY, CDR2 SVGAGI (reference sequence). The CDR3 is 14 amino acids. The V and J ends lost 3 bases and 9 bases respectively, with 12 bases between them. The CDR3 DNA sequence: TGTGCCAGCAGTTATGAGGGGTTTGGTTCACCCCTCCACTTT. Translated: CASSYEGFGSPLHF.

This clone is a singleton in its sample. The genes are TRBV5-6 and TRBJ2-7, with TRBD2 matching 10 bases. V gave up 0 bases and J gave up 4 bases; unmatched junction bases: 7. Germline values: CDR1 SGHDT, CDR2 YYEEEE. CDR3 length: 16 residues. The CDR3 loop is CASSLAWTSGVYEQYF. CDR3 sequence (DNA): TGTGCCAGCAGCTTGGCTTGGACTAGCGGAGTTTACGAGCAGTACTTC.

This clone was seen only a few times. The V call is TRBV18, the J call TRBJ2-1; 9 nucleotides line up with TRBD2. CDR3 length: 14 amino acids. V shed 2 bases, J shed 7 bases, and the junction held 3 bases outside the gene matches. Germline V gene sequence: CDR1 KGHSH, CDR2 LQKENI. The CDR3 is CASSPGTSLNEQFF. In nucleotides, the CDR3 is TGTGCCAGCTCACCAGGGACTAGCTTAAATGAGCAGTTCTTC.

CDR3 in amino acids: CASSADRGSYNSPLHF. The CDR3 bases are TGTGCCAGTAGCGCGGACAGGGGGTCCTATAATTCACCCCTCCACTTT. V and J are TRBV19 and TRBJ1-6; 10 bases fit TRBD1. V trimming: 6 bases; J trimming: 1 base; junction bases outside the gene matches: 3. This CDR3 comprises 16 residues. CDR1 LNHDA and CDR2 SQIVND come from the germline V gene (reference sequence).

The count of this clone is one. The chain carries TRBV19 and TRBJ2-1, with 10 bases fitting TRBD2. V dropped 4 bases and J dropped 8; count of bases not matched to a gene: 8. This CDR3 is built from 15 residues. CDR1 is LNHDA, CDR2 SQIVND, per germline (reference sequence). Here the CDR3 DNA reads TGTGCCAGTAGTACCGGACTAGCGGCTTTCTATGAGCAGTTCTTC. Translating it yields CASSTGLAAFYEQFF.

The J gene is TRBJ1-3, the V gene TRBV6-5; a possible D gene is TRBD1 (6 bases). Germline V gene data show CDR1 as MNHEY and CDR2 as SVGAGI. Trimming shortened V by 8 bases and J by 4 bases, and 18 bases separated the two germline ends. The CDR3 covers 15 residues. The CDR3 DNA reads TGTGCCAGCGGGTCACAGGGATTGGGGGGAAACACCATATATTTT. Its protein product is CASGSQGLGGNTIYF.

This clone came up once. The rearrangement uses TRBV30 and TRBJ2-7; 10 bases line up with TRBD1. This CDR3 has 13 amino acids. V was pared by 2 bases and J by 3 bases, with 1 base of the junction left unmatched. Looked up from germline, CDR1 is GTSNPN and CDR2 is SVGIG (reference sequence). CDR3 in DNA: TGTGCCTGGAGTAGGGACAGGGGCTACGAGCAGTACTTC. Its translation is CAWSRDRGYEQYF.

The CDR3: CASSSKQGAGGYTF. The CDR3 DNA reads as TGTGCCAGCAGCTCGAAACAAGGGGCTGGTGGCTACACCTTC. This sequence joins TRBV13 and TRBJ1-2; D may be TRBD1 (5 bases). Germline assignment: CDR1 PRHDT and CDR2 FYEKMQ (reference sequence). With 4 bases removed from V and 7 bases from J, the gap between germline ends came to 16 bases. CDR3 length: 14 residues.